The rows below give T cell receptor beta chains drawn from one sample of a study of CD8+CD57+ T cells in acquired aplastic anemia. Each CDR3 protein gets one entry after TCRdb re-called the reads with MiXCR. The sample records hundreds of thousands of distinct CDR3 sequences, under 80% being singletons. The sequencing input was sorted CD4+, CD8+, or CD8+CD57+ T cells (not recorded which) from PBMCs. These receptor sequences come from a human donor in good health, serving as a control. Each CDR3 is given with its conserved first and last residue. Rows give clone size only sometimes, using once, few, many, or a class for an expanded clone.

v_gene: TRBV9; abundance: many; CDR3aa: CASSVDGPDTQYF
v_gene: TRBV20-1; abundance: .; CDR3aa: CSAGGRDEQYF
v_gene: TRBV12-3/TRBV12-4; abundance: many; CDR3aa: CASNGDVGQPQHF
v_gene: TRBV2; abundance: once; CDR3aa: CASTGPEFNTGAFF
v_gene: TRBV30; abundance: many; CDR3aa: CAWRGGYEQYF
v_gene: TRBV7-2; abundance: .; CDR3aa: CASSQGRAAGANDLTF
v_gene: TRBV25-1; abundance: .; CDR3aa: CASGSTGGYSGGANEQFF
v_gene: TRBV2; abundance: many; CDR3aa: CASSEDDSGANVLTF
v_gene: TRBV19; abundance: many; CDR3aa: CASNRDRGYSNQPQHF
v_gene: TRBV7-3; abundance: once; CDR3aa: CASSHSTFGNEQFPLHF
v_gene: TRBV5-4; abundance: .; CDR3aa: CASSQDREQTQYF
v_gene: TRBV5-5; abundance: many; CDR3aa: CASSLQGAREGTEAFF
v_gene: TRBV2; abundance: .; CDR3aa: CASSELGGGTVLF
v_gene: TRBV12-3/TRBV12-4; abundance: many; CDR3aa: CASSLGAAAFF
v_gene: TRBV5-1; abundance: many; CDR3aa: CASSLLLGTDTQYF
v_gene: TRBV29-1; abundance: .; CDR3aa: CSVETHGDSMTF
v_gene: TRBV7-9; abundance: .; CDR3aa: CASSPSRLALAEAFF
v_gene: TRBV7-2; abundance: .; CDR3aa: CASSLEDPGNYEQF
v_gene: TRBV5-1; abundance: many; CDR3aa: CASSNGQGGYEQYF
v_gene: TRBV5-6; abundance: .; CDR3aa: CASRLLRGGLYEQYF
v_gene: TRBV2; abundance: few; CDR3aa: CASSELVNEAFF
v_gene: TRBV5-1; abundance: .; CDR3aa: CASRLPTGSQETQYF
v_gene: TRBV7-2; abundance: .; CDR3aa: CASSFRRGSEHLLF
v_gene: TRBV7-3; abundance: .; CDR3aa: CASSRYGEAEVHF
v_gene: TRBV11-2; abundance: .; CDR3aa: CASSFSRDRVGNNEQFF
v_gene: TRBV9; abundance: many; CDR3aa: CASSLEGLAGANTGELFF
v_gene: TRBV5-4; abundance: many; CDR3aa: CAASGGRNTGELFF
v_gene: TRBV25-1; abundance: .; CDR3aa: CASSLRDRAGSPLHF
v_gene: TRBV10-3; abundance: .; CDR3aa: CAISFDTFDQPQHF
v_gene: TRBV7-2; abundance: .; CDR3aa: CASSWNGKVFGGKVLTF
v_gene: TRBV5-1; abundance: .; CDR3aa: CASSPTWGTPTGELFF
v_gene: TRBV20-1; abundance: .; CDR3aa: CSAWPDSNQPQHF
v_gene: TRBV24-1; abundance: .; CDR3aa: CATSDSGQGATEAFF
v_gene: TRBV7-8; abundance: .; CDR3aa: CASSLPPTSYDYLFF
v_gene: TRBV7-9; abundance: .; CDR3aa: CASSEEGSVIVTEYF
v_gene: TRBV2; abundance: once; CDR3aa: CASSPGHDTTCEQNF
v_gene: TRBV20-1; abundance: few; CDR3aa: CSAGRGTSGAYEQYF
v_gene: TRBV7-2; abundance: .; CDR3aa: CASSQQGANEKLFYF
v_gene: TRBV2; abundance: .; CDR3aa: CAGSGGTGRQPQHF
v_gene: TRBV12-3/TRBV12-4; abundance: .; CDR3aa: CASRADGNQPQHF
v_gene: TRBV11-2; abundance: .; CDR3aa: CASSPSRDKVYTEAFF